The 21 T cell receptor beta chains presented below share a single source sample, sequenced in a study of T cell responses to AZD1222 COVID-19 vaccine. Generated by immunoSEQ multiplex PCR, the TCRdb table keeps only in-frame clones and is missing some. The sample shows roughly 160,000 clones, 88% of them seen only once. Specimen: peripheral blood, collected on day 0 of AZD1222 vaccination. Receptor source: an adult in good health.

This clone was detected only once. This chain links TRBV5-4 with TRBJ1-5, with TRBD1 matching over 10 bases. The CDR3 runs 15 residues. The germline gives CDR1 SGHNT, CDR2 YYREEE (reference sequence). Trimming at V came to 4 bases and at J to 3 bases, leaving 4 bases not matched to a gene. The CDR3 DNA sequence: TGTGCCAGCAGCATTGACAGGGGGCCCAATCAGCCCCAGCATTTT. The encoded protein is CASSIDRGPNQPQHF.

The chain combines TRBV9 with TRBJ2-2; D might be TRBD1 (5 bases). Trimming cost V 6 bases and J 4 bases, with 7 bases left between them. The CDR3 spans 12 residues. The germline CDR1 and CDR2 sequences are SGDLS and YYNGEE. CDR3 sequence (DNA): TGTGCCAGCAAGGGGTTCACCGGGGAGCTGTTTTTT. Encoded protein: CASKGFTGELFF.

This sequence joins TRBV29-1 and TRBJ1-4; TRBD1 agrees at 7 bases. The germline V gene has CDR1 SQVTM and CDR2 ANQGSEA. J lost 4 bases, V lost 4 bases, and 12 bases had no gene match. The length of the CDR3 is 16 residues. The CDR3 here is CSVGLWTGAFNEKLFF. CDR3 in DNA: TGCAGCGTTGGTTTGTGGACAGGAGCCTTTAATGAAAAACTGTTTTTT. Looking up the rest from reference TRBV29-1 and TRBJ1-4 gives the full variable domain: SAVISQKPSRDICQRGTSLTIQCQVDSQVTMMFWYRQQPGQSLTLIATANQGSEATYESGFVIDKFPISRPNLTFSTLTVSNMSPEDSSIYLCSVGLWTGAFNEKLFFGSGTQLSVL.

The chain has TRBV6-4 and TRBJ2-1; D ambiguous. With 5 bases removed from V and 1 base from J, the gap between germline ends came to 12 bases. The CDR3 totals 15 residues. CDR1 and CDR2 (germline): MRHNA, SNTAGT. CDR3 sequence: CASSSGGKSYNEQFF. CDR3 coding DNA: TGTGCCAGCAGTTCAGGTGGTAAATCCTACAATGAGCAGTTCTTC.

The rearrangement joins TRBV7-2 to TRBJ1-6; 7 nucleotides agree with TRBD1. Germline lookup yields CDR1 SGHTA and CDR2 FQGNSA. This CDR3 comprises 19 residues. V lost 2 bases and J lost 8; bases outside the gene matches: 18. CDR3 protein: CASSLFWDRGRGRDSPLHF. The DNA of the CDR3 is TGTGCCAGCAGCTTATTCTGGGACAGAGGGAGGGGGCGCGATTCACCCCTCCACTTT.

This clone was observed a handful of times. The CDR3 DNA follows: TGCAGCGTTGAAGATCGTAAAGGGCTCCATGGCTACACCTTC. Protein sequence: CSVEDRKGLHGYTF. The V gene is TRBV29-1, the J gene TRBJ1-2; D unclear. Germline-derived CDR1 and CDR2 are SQVTM and ANQGSEA. This CDR3 is built from 14 residues. With 0 bases removed from V and 6 bases from J, the gap between germline ends came to 14 bases.

The J gene is TRBJ2-5, the V gene TRBV5-6; the D gene is possibly TRBD2 (5 bases). This CDR3 comprises 15 residues. V was trimmed by 3 bases and J by 2 bases, leaving 14 bases between them. The germline gives CDR1 SGHDT, CDR2 YYEEEE. The CDR3 is CASSSVGAAQETQYF. The DNA for the CDR3 is TGTGCCAGCAGCTCAGTAGGAGCGGCACAAGAGACCCAGTACTTC.

The J gene is TRBJ1-4, the V gene TRBV24-1; 9 bases fit TRBD1. This CDR3 spans 14 amino acids. The V segment lost 10 bases and the J segment 5 bases; nucleotides outside the gene matches: 7. The germline CDR1 and CDR2 sequences are KGHDR and SFDVKD. CDR3 loop: CATGGTGLNEKLFF. The DNA of the CDR3 is TGTGCCACAGGCGGGACAGGGCTAAATGAAAAACTGTTTTTT.

This chain uses TRBV7-2 with TRBJ2-2; D assignment may be TRBD1 or TRBD2 (5 bases each). The CDR3 consists of 14 residues. With 5 bases removed from V and 8 bases from J, the gap between germline ends came to 15 bases. Germline CDR1 and CDR2: SGHTA and FQGNSA. CDR3 coding DNA: TGTGCCAGCAGCCCTAGGGGACGGCGAGGGGAGCTGTTTTTT. It translates to CASSPRGRRGELFF.

Concerning this clone: One end of the junction is discordant with germline, which a read error may explain. The V call is TRBV6-5, the J call TRBJ1-5; D ambiguous. This CDR3 region has 14 residues. Germline V gives CDR1 MNHEY, CDR2 SVGAGI. CDR3 nucleotide sequence: TGTGCCAGCAGTTACTCAGATAGCGATCAGCCCCAGCATTTT. Its protein product is CASSYSDSDQPQHF.

The rearrangement joins TRBV25-1 to TRBJ2-2, with TRBD1 matching over 9 bases. This CDR3 spans 16 amino acids. After removal of 6 bases from V and 6 bases from J, the junction contained 11 bases not matched to a gene. Germline V gene lookup returns CDR1 MGHDK and CDR2 SYGVNS. CDR3 region: CASSSAGQGVPGELFF. For the CDR3, the DNA is TGTGCCAGCAGCTCAGCGGGACAGGGTGTCCCCGGGGAGCTGTTTTTT.

Notes on this clone: An end of the junction does not agree with germline; a read error may underlie this. This chain links TRBV7-7 with TRBJ2-3; no firm D call. The CDR3 has 13 residues. Germline lookup yields CDR1 SSHAT and CDR2 FNYEAQ (reference sequence). CDR3: CASSFYEADTQYF. DNA for the CDR3: TGTGCTAGCAGCTTCTACGAGGCAGATACGCAGTATTTT.

This rearrangement joins TRBV7-2 to TRBJ1-1, with D tentatively TRBD1 (5 bases). The germline V and J ends were trimmed by 4 bases and 4 bases, with 16 bases remaining between them. The germline V gene has CDR1 SGHTA and CDR2 FQGNSA. CDR3 length: 15 residues. The CDR3 coding sequence is TGTGCCAGCAGCTCCCAGAGGGGCGGGGGCACTGAAGCTTTCTTT. Its protein is CASSSQRGGGTEAFF. Together with reference TRBV7-2 and TRBJ1-1, the CDR3 gives the full variable domain: GAGVSQSPSNKVTEKGKDVELRCDPISGHTALYWYRQSLGQGLEFLIYFQGNSAPDKSGLPSDRFSAERTGGSVSTLTIQRTQQEDSAVYLCASSSQRGGGTEAFFGQGTRLTVV.

The chain links TRBV7-8 to TRBJ2-7; D is ambiguous. This CDR3 is 15 amino acids long. With 5 bases removed from V and 1 base from J, the gap between germline ends came to 15 bases. Germline CDR1 reads SGHVS; CDR2 reads FQNEAQ. The CDR3 protein is CASSARRAESYEQYF. The CDR3 bases are TGTGCCAGCAGCGCAAGAAGGGCGGAGTCCTACGAGCAGTACTTC.

The chain uses TRBV12-3 or TRBV12-4 and TRBJ1-1; no definite D call. V was trimmed by 6 bases and J by 3 bases, leaving 11 bases between them. This CDR3 region has 13 residues. The CDR3 DNA sequence: TGTGCCAGCAGCATCCAAGGGTACACTGAAGCTTTCTTT. Translating it yields CASSIQGYTEAFF.

The rearrangement joins TRBV27 to TRBJ2-1, with a tentative D call TRBD2 (6 bases). V was trimmed by 4 bases and J by 5 bases, leaving 21 bases between them. CDR3 length: 17 amino acids. Germline assignment: CDR1 MNHEY and CDR2 SMNVEV (reference sequence). CDR3 in DNA: TGTGCCAGCAGTTCCCCCTGGGGGGAACATTTAAACAATGAGCAGTTCTTC. Translation: CASSSPWGEHLNNEQFF.

This chain joins TRBV7-9 and TRBJ1-2; no clear D. The CDR3 is 14 amino acids. V lost 0 bases and J lost 1, with 6 bases in between. Germline loops: CDR1 SEHNR, CDR2 FQNEAQ (reference sequence). The CDR3 loop reads CASSLAGGNYGYTF. CDR3 in DNA: TGTGCCAGCAGCTTAGCGGGCGGTAACTATGGCTACACCTTC.

Only one count was recorded for this clone. The CDR3 DNA reads as TGCGCCAGCAGCCAAGATCTTCAGGCAGGGTGGAACTATGGCTACACCTTC. As protein: CASSQDLQAGWNYGYTF. This chain joins TRBV4-3 and TRBJ1-2, with D possibly TRBD1 on 5 matching bases. The CDR3 consists of 17 residues. Deletions cut 0 bases from V and 2 bases from J, with 16 bases between. Germline CDR1 and CDR2: LGHNA and YSLEER.

This chain joins TRBV7-9 and TRBJ2-1; D possibly corresponds to TRBD2 (5 bases). This CDR3 contains 14 residues. Trimming removed 5 bases from V and 7 bases from J, with 15 bases in between. Germline V gives CDR1 SEHNR, CDR2 FQNEAQ (reference sequence). The CDR3 loop is CASSGYRTENEQFF. CDR3 sequence (DNA): TGTGCCAGCAGCGGGTATAGGACTGAAAATGAGCAGTTCTTC.

This clone came up once. The chain joins TRBV5-4 to TRBJ2-1; 10 bases are shared with TRBD1. V trimming: 4 bases; J trimming: 2 bases; junction bases outside the gene matches: 3. The CDR3 is made up of 15 amino acids. Germline loops: CDR1 SGHNT, CDR2 YYREEE (reference sequence). The CDR3 sequence: CASSETGGAYNEQFF. In DNA form, the CDR3 reads TGTGCCAGCAGCGAGACAGGGGGCGCCTACAATGAGCAGTTCTTC.

This chain connects TRBV7-9 to TRBJ1-4; D might be TRBD1 (6 bases). The length of the CDR3 is 14 residues. Germline loops: CDR1 SEHNR, CDR2 FQNEAQ (reference sequence). V lost 5 bases and J 8 bases, leaving 15 bases between the germline ends. CDR3 in DNA: TGTGCCAGCAGCAATGGACAGCGGAGAGAAAAACTGTTTTTT. This gives the protein CASSNGQRREKLFF.